This TCR beta chain was recovered during a study of response to subunit inactivated influenza vaccine. This clonotype turned up a few times. Germline V gene lookup returns CDR1 DFQATT and CDR2 SNEGSKA (reference sequence). The ends were cut back, 3 bases at V and 5 bases at J, with 14 bases in the middle. The CDR3 has 14 amino acids. TCRdb analysed the RT-PCR reads with MiXCR anew, one entry per CDR3 protein. The sample yields around 710,000 distinct CDR3 sequences, around 14% seen once. V and J are TRBV20-1 and TRBJ2-1; D is possibly TRBD2 (5 bases). The starting material was PBMCs from blood, obtained around two weeks before vaccination. The TCR originated in a man over 45 who received an inactivated influenza vaccine. The CDR3 nucleotides read TGCAGTGCTAGTCGGGGTACCAGGAACAATGAGCAGTTCTTC. Its translation: CSASRGTRNNEQFF.